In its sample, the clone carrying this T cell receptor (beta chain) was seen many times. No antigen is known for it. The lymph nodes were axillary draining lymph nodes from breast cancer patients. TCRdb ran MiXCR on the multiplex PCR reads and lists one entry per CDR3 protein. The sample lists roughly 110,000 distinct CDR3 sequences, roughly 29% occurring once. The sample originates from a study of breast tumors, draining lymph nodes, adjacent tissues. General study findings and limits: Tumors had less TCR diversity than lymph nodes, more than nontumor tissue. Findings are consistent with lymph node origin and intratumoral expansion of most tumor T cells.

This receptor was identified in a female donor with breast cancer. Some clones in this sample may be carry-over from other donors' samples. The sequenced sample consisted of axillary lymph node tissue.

Here the CDR3 reads CSAKRTATPSEQYF. CDR3 in DNA: TGCAGTGCCAAGCGGACAGCAACCCCCTCCGAGCAGTACTTC. The J gene is TRBJ2-7, the V gene TRBV20-1; a weak D match, TRBD1 (6 bases). This CDR3 comprises 14 residues. Germline V gene data show CDR1 as DFQATT and CDR2 as SNEGSKA (reference sequence). V was clipped by 6 bases and J by 6 bases, with 21 bases between them.